One T cell receptor beta chain is described in this entry. Its antigen remains unknown. The record originates from a study of cytomegalovirus exposure and HLA in healthy donors. Germline CDR1 MNHEY, CDR2 SMNVEV (reference sequence). V dropped 0 bases and J dropped 0 bases, with 6 bases sitting between them. The CDR3 loop spans 16 amino acids. A multiplex PCR was run with 60 Vbeta primers and 13 Jbeta primers. TCRdb's table, derived via immunoSEQ multiplex PCR, lists solely in-frame clones and lacks some. The sample has some 130,000 clones; roughly four fifths are singletons. Study-level points and caveats: In an earlier analysis, in 620 or so donors, most V segments appeared productive either ~90% or ~30% of the time.

The clonotype was recovered from a male donor in good health and CMV-seropositive. The specimen sequenced was PBMCs. V usage is TRBV27 and J usage is TRBJ1-6, with D uncertain. The CDR3 here is CASSLSGSSYNSPLHF. The CDR3, as DNA: TGTGCCAGCAGTTTATCAGGGAGCTCCTATAATTCACCCCTCCACTTT.